The following is a TCR beta chain sequence with its context. Its antigen remains unidentified. The data stem from a study of Ad26.COV2.S vaccination and SARS-CoV-2 variants. Study background: Administration of Ad26.COV2.S was intramuscular, either once or twice 56 days apart.

Overall study results and limits: TCR breadth and depth analyses may have underestimated total T cell responses. Post-vaccination spike-specific CD8+ and CD4+ T cell responses reportedly had substantial breadth.

The germline CDR1 and CDR2 sequences are SEHNR and FQNEAQ (reference sequence). This CDR3 region has 15 residues. V was shortened by 5 bases and J by 0 bases, with 11 bases between the two germline ends. Generated by immunoSEQ multiplex PCR, the TCRdb table keeps only in-frame clones and is missing some. This sample has 400,000 to 450,000 clones; around 92% occur once, and the top ten carry approximately 1.6%. Documented treatment: over 15 received Ad26.COV2.S at low or high dose, single or two shots; 5 received placebo; per-sample allocation not given. Repertoires come from day 63 after the first vaccine or placebo injection. The administered vaccine (an Ad26 vector) expressed Wuhan-strain SARS-CoV-2 spike.

The V and J genes are TRBV7-9 and TRBJ2-1, with a tentative D call TRBD1 (5 bases). This receptor was obtained from a person aged 18 to 65 who received the Ad26.COV2.S COVID-19 vaccine or a placebo. This specimen consisted of peripheral blood, obtained in a trial of Ad26.COV2.S vaccine versus placebo. CDR3 bases: TGTGCCAGCAGCGCCCAGACAGACTCCTACAATGAGCAGTTCTTC. Protein: CASSAQTDSYNEQFF. Looking up the rest from reference TRBV7-9 and TRBJ2-1 gives the full variable domain: DTGVSQNPRHKITKRGQNVTFRCDPISEHNRLYWYRQTLGQGPEFLTYFQNEAQLEKSRLLSDRFSAERPKGSFSTLEIQRTEQGDSAMYLCASSAQTDSYNEQFFGPGTRLTVL.